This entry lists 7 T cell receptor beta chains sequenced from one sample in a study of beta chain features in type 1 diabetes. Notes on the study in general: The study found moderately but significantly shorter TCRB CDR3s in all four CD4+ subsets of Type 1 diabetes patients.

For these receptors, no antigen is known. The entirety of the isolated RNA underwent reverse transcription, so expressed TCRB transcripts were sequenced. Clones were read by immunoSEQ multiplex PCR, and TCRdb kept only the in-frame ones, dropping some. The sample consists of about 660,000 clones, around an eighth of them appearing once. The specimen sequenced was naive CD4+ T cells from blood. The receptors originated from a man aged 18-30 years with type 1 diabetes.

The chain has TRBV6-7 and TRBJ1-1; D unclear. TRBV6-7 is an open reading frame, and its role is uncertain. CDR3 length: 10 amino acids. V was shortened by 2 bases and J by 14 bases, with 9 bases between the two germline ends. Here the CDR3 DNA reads TGTGCCAGCAGTTACCCTAGGGCATTCTTT. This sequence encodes CASSYPRAFF.

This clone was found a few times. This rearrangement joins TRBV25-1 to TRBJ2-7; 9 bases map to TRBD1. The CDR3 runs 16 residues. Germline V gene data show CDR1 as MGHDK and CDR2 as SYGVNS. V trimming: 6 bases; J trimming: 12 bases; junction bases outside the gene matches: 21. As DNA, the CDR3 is TGTGCCAGCAGCTTATTTACGGGACAGGGCTCCCGTCGCATGTACTTC. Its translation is CASSLFTGQGSRRMYF.

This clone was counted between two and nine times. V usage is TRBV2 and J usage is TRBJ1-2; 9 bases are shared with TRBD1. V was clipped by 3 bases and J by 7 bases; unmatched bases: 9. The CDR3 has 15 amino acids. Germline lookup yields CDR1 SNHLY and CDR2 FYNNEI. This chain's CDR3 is CASSEGQGFLVGYTF. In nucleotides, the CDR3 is TGTGCCAGCAGTGAGGGACAGGGCTTCCTTGTTGGCTACACCTTC.

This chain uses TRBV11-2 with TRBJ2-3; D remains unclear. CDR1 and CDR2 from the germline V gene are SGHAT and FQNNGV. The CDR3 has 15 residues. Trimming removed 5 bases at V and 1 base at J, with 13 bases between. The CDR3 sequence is CASSPRAKGTDTQYF. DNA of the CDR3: TGTGCCAGCAGCCCAAGAGCTAAAGGCACAGATACGCAGTATTTT.

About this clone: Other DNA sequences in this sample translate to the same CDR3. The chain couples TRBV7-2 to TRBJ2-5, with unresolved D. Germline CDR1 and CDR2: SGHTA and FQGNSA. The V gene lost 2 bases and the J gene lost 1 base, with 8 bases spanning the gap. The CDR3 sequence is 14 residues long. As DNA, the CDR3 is TGTGCCAGCAGCTTAAGTGGCAGCCAAGAGACCCAGTACTTC. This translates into CASSLSGSQETQYF.

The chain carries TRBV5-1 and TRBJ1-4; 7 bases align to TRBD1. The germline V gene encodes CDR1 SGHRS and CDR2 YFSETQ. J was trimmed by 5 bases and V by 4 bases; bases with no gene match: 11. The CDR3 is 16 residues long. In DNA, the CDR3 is TGCGCCAGCAGCAGGGGGGCGACAGGGCCCAATGAAAAACTGTTTTTT. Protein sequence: CASSRGATGPNEKLFF.

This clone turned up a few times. The CDR3, as DNA: TGCGCCAGCAGTCACCCGGGACAGGTCTTCAATGAGCAGTTCTTC. This codes for CASSHPGQVFNEQFF. This rearrangement joins TRBV5-1 to TRBJ2-1, with 8 bases lining up with TRBD1. Germline values: CDR1 SGHRS, CDR2 YFSETQ. The CDR3 runs 15 residues. With V trimmed by 5 bases and J by 6 bases, 10 bases remained unmatched.